This T cell receptor beta chain was obtained from a study of blood T cell repertoires in COVID-19. Study-wide background: Researchers got acute and convalescent COVID-19 samples from the United States, Italy and Spain. The analysed material was cDNA or gDNA that came from T cells, B-cell-depleted T cells, or PBMCs.

V shed 4 bases, J shed 8 bases, and the junction held 6 bases outside the gene matches. This CDR3 has 15 amino acids. Germline CDR1 and CDR2: SGHRS and YFSETQ. Source study methods: Using reference gene primer amplification, nucleated cell counts were estimated. The data were produced by immunoSEQ multiplex PCR, yet TCRdb's version contains in-frame clones alone and is incomplete. The V and J calls and clone size are taken from that table; D and trimming were inferred from the DNA. The sample has hundreds of thousands of clones; just under 85% are singletons. The chain combines TRBV5-1 with TRBJ1-6, with TRBD1 identical over 10 bases. This receptor was taken from an elderly woman with acute or convalescent COVID-19. Material for sequencing was peripheral blood. CDR3 sequence: CASSPGGTGDSPLHF. The DNA for the CDR3 is TGCGCCAGCAGCCCGGGGGGGACAGGGGATTCACCCCTCCACTTT.